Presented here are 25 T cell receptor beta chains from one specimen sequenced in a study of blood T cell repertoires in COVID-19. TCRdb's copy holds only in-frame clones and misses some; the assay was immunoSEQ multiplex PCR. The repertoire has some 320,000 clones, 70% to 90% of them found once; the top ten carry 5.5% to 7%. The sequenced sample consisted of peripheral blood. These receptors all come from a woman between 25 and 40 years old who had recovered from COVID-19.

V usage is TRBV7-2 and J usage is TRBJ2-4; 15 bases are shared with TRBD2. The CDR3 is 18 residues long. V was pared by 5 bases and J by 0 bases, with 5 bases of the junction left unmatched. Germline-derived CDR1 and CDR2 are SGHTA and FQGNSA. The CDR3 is CASSRTSGGAVAKNIQYF. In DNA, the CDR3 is TGTGCCAGCAGCCGGACTAGCGGGGGGGCGGTAGCCAAAAACATTCAGTACTTC. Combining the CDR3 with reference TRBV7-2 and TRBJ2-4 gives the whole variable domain GAGVSQSPSNKVTEKGKDVELRCDPISGHTALYWYRQSLGQGLEFLIYFQGNSAPDKSGLPSDRFSAERTGGSVSTLTIQRTQQEDSAVYLCASSRTSGGAVAKNIQYFGAGTRLSVL.

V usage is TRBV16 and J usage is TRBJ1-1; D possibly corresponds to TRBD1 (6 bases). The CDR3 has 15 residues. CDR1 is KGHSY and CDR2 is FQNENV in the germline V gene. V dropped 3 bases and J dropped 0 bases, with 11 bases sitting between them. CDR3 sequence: CASSHNTGMNTEAFF. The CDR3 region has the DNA TGTGCCAGCAGCCACAACACAGGGATGAACACTGAAGCTTTCTTT.

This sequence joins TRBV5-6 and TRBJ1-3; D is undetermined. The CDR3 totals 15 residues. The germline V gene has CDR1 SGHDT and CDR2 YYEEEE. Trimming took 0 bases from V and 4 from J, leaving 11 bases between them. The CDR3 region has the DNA TGTGCCAGCAGCTTGGCCGGGGTACCCGGAAACACCATATATTTT. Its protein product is CASSLAGVPGNTIYF.

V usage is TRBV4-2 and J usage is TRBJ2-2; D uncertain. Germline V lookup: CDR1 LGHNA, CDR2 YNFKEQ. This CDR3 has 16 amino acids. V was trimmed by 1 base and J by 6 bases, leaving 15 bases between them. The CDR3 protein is CASSQVSPDAAGELFF. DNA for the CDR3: TGTGCCAGCAGCCAAGTGAGTCCCGATGCGGCCGGGGAGCTGTTTTTT.

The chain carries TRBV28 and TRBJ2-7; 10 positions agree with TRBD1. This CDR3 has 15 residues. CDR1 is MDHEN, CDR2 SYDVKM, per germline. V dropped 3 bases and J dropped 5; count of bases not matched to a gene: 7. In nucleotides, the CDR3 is TGTGCCAGCAGTTTCCAGGACAGGGGGTTCCACGAGCAGTACTTC. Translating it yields CASSFQDRGFHEQYF. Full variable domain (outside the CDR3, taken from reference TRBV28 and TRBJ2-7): DVKVTQSSRYLVKRTGEKVFLECVQDMDHENMFWYRQDPGLGLRLIYFSYDVKMKEKGDIPEGYSVSREKKERFSLILESASTNQTSMYLCASSFQDRGFHEQYFGPGTRLTVT.

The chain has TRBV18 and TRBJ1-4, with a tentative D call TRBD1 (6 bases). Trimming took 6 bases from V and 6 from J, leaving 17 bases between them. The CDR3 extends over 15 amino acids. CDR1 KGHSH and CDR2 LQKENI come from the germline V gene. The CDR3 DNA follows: TGTGCCAGCTCCCCAAGAGGGGGAAGAGATGAAAAACTGTTTTTT. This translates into CASSPRGGRDEKLFF.

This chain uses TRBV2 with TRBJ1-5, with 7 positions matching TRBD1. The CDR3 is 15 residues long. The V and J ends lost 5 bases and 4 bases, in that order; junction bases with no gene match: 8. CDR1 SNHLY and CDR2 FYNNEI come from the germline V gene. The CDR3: CASSLVGQSNQPQHF. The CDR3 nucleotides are TGTGCCAGCAGTCTTGTGGGACAGAGTAATCAGCCCCAGCATTTT.

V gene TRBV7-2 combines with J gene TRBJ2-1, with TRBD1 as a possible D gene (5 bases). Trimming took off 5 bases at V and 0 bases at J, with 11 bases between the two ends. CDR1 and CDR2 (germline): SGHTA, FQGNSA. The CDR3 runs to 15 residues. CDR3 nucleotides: TGTGCCAGCAGCCTCCTAGGGGCCTCCTACAATGAGCAGTTCTTC. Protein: CASSLLGASYNEQFF.

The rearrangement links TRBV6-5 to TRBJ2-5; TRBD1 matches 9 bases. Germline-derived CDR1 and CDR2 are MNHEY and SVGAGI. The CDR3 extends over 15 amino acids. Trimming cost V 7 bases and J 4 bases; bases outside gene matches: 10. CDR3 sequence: CASTTKGQGRETQYF. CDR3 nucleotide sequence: TGTGCCAGCACCACCAAGGGACAGGGACGAGAGACCCAGTACTTC.

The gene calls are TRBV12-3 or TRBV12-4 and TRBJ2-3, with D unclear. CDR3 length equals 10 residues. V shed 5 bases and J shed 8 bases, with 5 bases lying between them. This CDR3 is CASSLGTQYF. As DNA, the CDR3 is TGTGCCAGCAGTCTCGGTACGCAGTATTTT.

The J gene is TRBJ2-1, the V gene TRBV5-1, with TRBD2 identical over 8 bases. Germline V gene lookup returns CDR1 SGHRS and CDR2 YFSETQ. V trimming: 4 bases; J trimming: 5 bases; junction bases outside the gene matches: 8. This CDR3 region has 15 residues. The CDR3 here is CASSTRGAPNNEQFF. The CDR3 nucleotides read TGCGCCAGCAGCACGCGGGGGGCCCCGAACAATGAGCAGTTCTTC. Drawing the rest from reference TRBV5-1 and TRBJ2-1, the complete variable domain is KAGVTQTPRYLIKTRGQQVTLSCSPISGHRSVSWYQQTPGQGLQFLFEYFSETQRNKGNFPGRFSGRQFSNSRSEMNVSTLELGDSALYLCASSTRGAPNNEQFFGPGTRLTVL.

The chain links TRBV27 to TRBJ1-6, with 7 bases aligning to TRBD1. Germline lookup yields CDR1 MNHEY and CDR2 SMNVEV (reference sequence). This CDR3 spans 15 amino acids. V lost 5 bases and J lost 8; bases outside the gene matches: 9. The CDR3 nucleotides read TGTGCCAGCAGTGAGGGGGCGTGGGGGGATTCACCCCTCCACTTT. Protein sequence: CASSEGAWGDSPLHF.

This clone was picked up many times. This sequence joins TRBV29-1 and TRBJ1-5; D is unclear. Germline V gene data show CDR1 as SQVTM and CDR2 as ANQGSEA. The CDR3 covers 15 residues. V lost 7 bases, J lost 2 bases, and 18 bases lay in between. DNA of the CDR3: TGCAGCGCCTCTGACGGGGTTATAGGCAATCAGCCCCAGCATTTT. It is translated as CSASDGVIGNQPQHF.

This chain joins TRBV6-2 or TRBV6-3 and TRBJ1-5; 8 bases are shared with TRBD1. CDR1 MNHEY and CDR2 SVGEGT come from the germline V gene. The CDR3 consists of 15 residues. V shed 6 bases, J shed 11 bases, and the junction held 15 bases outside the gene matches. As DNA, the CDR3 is TGTGCCAGCAGCTTGGGACAGGCGCTCCTCCGGGCCCAGCATTTT. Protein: CASSLGQALLRAQHF.

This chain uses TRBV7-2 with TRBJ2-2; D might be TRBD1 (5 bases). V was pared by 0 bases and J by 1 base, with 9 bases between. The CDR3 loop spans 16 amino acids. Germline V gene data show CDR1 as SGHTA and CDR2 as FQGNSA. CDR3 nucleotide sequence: TGTGCCAGCAGCTTAGCAGGGGCGCTGAACACCGGGGAGCTGTTTTTT. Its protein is CASSLAGALNTGELFF.

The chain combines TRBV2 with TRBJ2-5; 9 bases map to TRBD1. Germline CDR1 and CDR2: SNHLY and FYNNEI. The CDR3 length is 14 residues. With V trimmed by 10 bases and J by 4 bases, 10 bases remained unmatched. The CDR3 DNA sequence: TGTGCCACCAAGTCTAGGACAGGGGCAGAGACCCAGTACTTC. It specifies CATKSRTGAETQYF.

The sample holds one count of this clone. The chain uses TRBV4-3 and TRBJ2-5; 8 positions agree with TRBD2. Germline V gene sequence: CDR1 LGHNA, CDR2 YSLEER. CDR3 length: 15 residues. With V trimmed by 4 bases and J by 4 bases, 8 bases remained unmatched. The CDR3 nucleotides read TGCGCCAGCAGCCCCCGGGGACTAGTAGGAGAGACCCAGTACTTC. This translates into CASSPRGLVGETQYF.

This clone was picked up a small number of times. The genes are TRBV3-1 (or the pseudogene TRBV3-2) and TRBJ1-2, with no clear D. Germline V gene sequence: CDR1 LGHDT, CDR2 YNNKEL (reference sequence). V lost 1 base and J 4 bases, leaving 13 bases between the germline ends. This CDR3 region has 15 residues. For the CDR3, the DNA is TGTGCCAGCAGCCAAGGCGGATCTTTAAGCTATGGCTACACCTTC. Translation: CASSQGGSLSYGYTF.

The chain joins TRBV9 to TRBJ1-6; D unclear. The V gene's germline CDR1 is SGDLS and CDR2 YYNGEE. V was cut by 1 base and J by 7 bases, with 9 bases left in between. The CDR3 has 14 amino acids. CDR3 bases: TGTGCCAGCAGCGTAAATTGGCGGAATTCACCCCTCCACTTT. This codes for CASSVNWRNSPLHF.

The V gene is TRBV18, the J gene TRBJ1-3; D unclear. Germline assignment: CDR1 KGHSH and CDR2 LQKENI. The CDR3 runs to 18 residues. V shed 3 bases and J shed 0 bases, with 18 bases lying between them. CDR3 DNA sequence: TGTGCCAGCTCACCCTCTAGACCGGAGTTCAGCTCTGGAAACACCATATATTTT. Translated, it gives CASSPSRPEFSSGNTIYF.

The CDR3 DNA follows: TGTGCCAGCAGTTCCCTAGCGGGCTCCTACAATGAGCAGTTCTTC. As protein: CASSSLAGSYNEQFF. The chain employs TRBV6-2 or TRBV6-3 and TRBJ2-1; TRBD2 agrees at 8 bases. Trimming took 4 bases from V and 0 from J; bases not matched to a gene: 2. Per the germline V gene, CDR1 is MNHEY and CDR2 is SVGEGT. The CDR3 runs to 15 residues.

In DNA form, the CDR3 reads TGTGCCAGTACTTTTGGGCTTTATGGCAATCAGCCCCAGCATTTT. Residues: CASTFGLYGNQPQHF. This sequence joins TRBV19 and TRBJ1-5; D is uncertain. V shed 7 bases and J shed 2 bases, with 15 bases lying between them. Germline V lookup: CDR1 LNHDA, CDR2 SQIVND (reference sequence). The CDR3 runs to 15 residues.

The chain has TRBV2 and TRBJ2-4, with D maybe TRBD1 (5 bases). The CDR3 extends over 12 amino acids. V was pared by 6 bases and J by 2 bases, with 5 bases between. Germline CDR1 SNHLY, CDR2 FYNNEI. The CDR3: CASRDTKNIQYF. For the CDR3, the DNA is TGTGCCAGCAGGGACACCAAAAACATTCAGTACTTC.

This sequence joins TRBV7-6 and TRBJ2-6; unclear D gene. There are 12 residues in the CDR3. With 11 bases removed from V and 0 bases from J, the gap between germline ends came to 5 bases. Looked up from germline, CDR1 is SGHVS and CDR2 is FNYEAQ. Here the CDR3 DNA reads TGTGCCGCCGGCTCTGGGGCCAACGTCCTGACTTTC. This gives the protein CAAGSGANVLTF.

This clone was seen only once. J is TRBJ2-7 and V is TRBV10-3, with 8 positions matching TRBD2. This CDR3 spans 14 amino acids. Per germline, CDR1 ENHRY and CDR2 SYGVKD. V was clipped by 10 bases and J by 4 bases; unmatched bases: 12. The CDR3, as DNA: TGTGCCACGACAATTAGCGGGGAACGATACGAGCAGTACTTC. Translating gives CATTISGERYEQYF.